This is a list of T cell receptor beta chains from one sample in a study of STAT5B mutations in CD4+ large granular lymphocyte leukemia. This table comes from immunoSEQ multiplex PCR, and its TCRdb copy is limited to in-frame clones, with some not included. This table holds about 33,000 clones, approximately 81% found once. The sequenced material came from CD4+ T cells from blood buffy coats. These receptor sequences come from a human donor in good health. The CDR3 runs from the conserved cysteine through the conserved F or W. The D gene is left open where the match is weak. Clone size, where shown, is once, few, many, or a class for clones that have expanded.

clone size | J gene | D gene | V gene | CDR3 length | CDR3 protein | CDR3 DNA
. | TRBJ2-3 | . | TRBV30 | 12 | CAWSQGPRAQYF | TGTGCCTGGAGTCAAGGACCCAGGGCGCAGTATTTT
. | TRBJ2-7 | . | TRBV5-6 | 14 | CASSYPQGSYEQYF | TGTGCCAGCAGCTACCCACAGGGTTCCTACGAGCAGTACTTC
. | TRBJ1-4 | . | TRBV11-2 | 14 | CASSPGPTNEKLFF | TGTGCCAGCAGCCCAGGTCCAACTAATGAAAAACTGTTTTTT
. | TRBJ2-1 | TRBD1 | TRBV13 | 15 | CASSSTGEGHNEQFF | TGTGCCAGCAGCTCAACAGGGGAAGGACACAATGAGCAGTTCTTC
once | TRBJ2-1 | TRBD1 | TRBV30 | 15 | CAWSPGQGSYNEQFF | TGTGCCTGGAGTCCGGGACAGGGTTCCTACAATGAGCAGTTCTTC
once | TRBJ2-5 | . | TRBV18 | 13 | CASSPGHQETQYF | TGTGCCAGCTCACCGGGTCACCAAGAGACCCAGTACTTC
few | TRBJ1-5 | . | TRBV6-1 | 13 | CASSDIRAQPQHF | TGTGCCAGCAGTGACATCAGGGCTCAGCCCCAGCATTTT
. | TRBJ1-2 | . | TRBV28 | 12 | CASVQGDYGYTF | TGTGCCAGCGTACAGGGAGACTATGGCTACACCTTC
. | TRBJ2-2 | . | TRBV5-1 | 17 | CASSPTVPGPRTGELFF | TGCGCCAGCAGCCCAACTGTACCGGGCCCCAGGACCGGGGAGCTGTTTTTT
. | TRBJ2-2 | . | TRBV11-3 | 15 | CASSLGFGSTGELFF | TGTGCCAGCAGCCTGGGTTTCGGCAGCACCGGGGAGCTGTTTTTT
few | TRBJ2-7 | TRBD1 | TRBV6-1 | 15 | CASRDWDRGPGEQYF | TGTGCCAGCAGAGACTGGGACAGGGGGCCGGGAGAGCAGTACTTC
. | TRBJ1-5 | . | TRBV19 | 12 | CASTPGGGPQHF | TGTGCCAGTACCCCGGGCGGGGGGCCCCAGCATTTT
. | TRBJ2-7 | TRBD1 | TRBV5-4 | 16 | CASSSGQGVHPYEQYF | TGTGCCAGCAGCTCCGGACAGGGGGTGCATCCCTACGAGCAGTACTTC
. | TRBJ2-1 | TRBD2 | TRBV13 | 17 | CASRGGSGRASYNEQFF | TGTGCCAGCAGGGGTGGTAGCGGGAGGGCCTCCTACAATGAGCAGTTCTTC
. | TRBJ1-2 | . | TRBV9 | 14 | CASSVALRNYGYTF | TGTGCCAGCAGCGTGGCGTTACGGAATTATGGCTACACCTTC
. | TRBJ1-1 | TRBD1 | TRBV6-5 | 11 | CASTTGGLAFF | TGTGCCAGCACGACAGGGGGCTTAGCTTTCTTT
. | TRBJ2-7 | . | TRBV4-1 | 18 | CASSQALGDSAFGNEQYF | TGCGCCAGCAGCCAGGCGCTGGGGGACTCGGCGTTTGGCAACGAGCAGTACTTC
. | TRBJ2-5 | TRBD2 | TRBV7-2 | 17 | CASSPPTRLAAQETQYF | TGTGCCAGCAGCCCCCCAACTCGACTAGCGGCCCAAGAGACCCAGTACTTC
. | TRBJ2-5 | TRBD2 | TRBV25-1 | 16 | CASSAPSGGWLETQYF | TGTGCCAGCAGTGCGCCTAGCGGGGGGTGGTTAGAGACCCAGTACTTC
. | TRBJ2-7 | . | TRBV19 | 14 | CASSMELVSGPQYF | TGTGCCAGTAGTATGGAGCTCGTGTCAGGACCTCAGTACTTC
once | TRBJ2-3 | . | TRBV15 | 15 | CATSIHRGGTDTQYF | TGTGCCACCAGCATCCATAGGGGTGGCACAGATACGCAGTATTTT
. | TRBJ1-2 | TRBD1 | TRBV7-2 | 14 | CASNAGVGQPGYTF | TGTGCCAGCAACGCGGGGGTGGGACAGCCTGGCTACACCTTC
. | TRBJ2-1 | TRBD1 | TRBV29-1 | 12 | CSVALGQDEQFF | TGCAGCGTTGCCCTAGGACAGGACGAGCAGTTCTTC
. | TRBJ2-5 | TRBD2 | TRBV7-7 | 15 | CASSRGGGVRETQYF | TGTGCTAGCAGCAGAGGTGGGGGGGTTCGAGAGACCCAGTACTTC
. | TRBJ1-1 | . | TRBV30 | 14 | CAWSPPDRLTEAFF | TGTGCCTGGAGTCCTCCGGACCGACTTACTGAAGCTTTCTTT
. | TRBJ2-1 | . | TRBV11-2 | 15 | CASSLNLNSYNEQFF | TGTGCCAGCAGCTTAAACCTGAACTCCTACAATGAGCAGTTCTTC
. | TRBJ1-4 | . | TRBV7-9 | 14 | CASAPADVFEKLFF | TGTGCCAGCGCCCCGGCGGATGTCTTCGAAAAACTGTTTTTT
few | TRBJ1-2 | TRBD1 | TRBV18 | 14 | CASSPGDREYGYTF | TGTGCCAGCTCACCAGGGGACAGGGAGTATGGCTACACCTTC
. | TRBJ2-2 | . | TRBV18 | 17 | CASSPSQVNANTGELFF | TGTGCCAGCTCACCCTCTCAGGTTAACGCGAACACCGGGGAGCTGTTTTTT
. | TRBJ2-1 | TRBD2 | TRBV5-1 | 19 | CASSLVDGAGGYRYNEQFF | TGCGCCAGCAGCTTGGTGGATGGAGCGGGAGGTTATCGATACAATGAGCAGTTCTTC
few | TRBJ2-5 | TRBD2 | TRBV7-2 | 14 | CASSIAGGPETQYF | TGTGCCAGCAGCATCGCGGGGGGTCCGGAGACCCAGTACTTC
. | TRBJ2-7 | . | TRBV30 | 14 | CAWSDGGGDYKQYF | TGTGCCTGGAGTGACGGTGGAGGCGACTACAAGCAGTACTTC
. | TRBJ2-7 | . | TRBV7-2 | 12 | CASSLSTYEQYF | TGTGCCAGCAGCCTCAGCACCTACGAGCAGTACTTC
. | TRBJ1-1 | . | TRBV19 | 14 | CASSIGGTNTEAFF | TGTGCCAGTAGTATAGGGGGGACGAACACTGAAGCTTTCTTT
. | TRBJ1-4 | TRBD1 | TRBV7-9 | 16 | CASSSQHGTGNEKLFF | TGTGCCAGCAGCTCCCAACATGGGACAGGGAATGAAAAACTGTTTTTT
. | TRBJ2-1 | . | TRBV19 | 12 | CASSPSYNEQFF | TGTGCCAGTAGTCCGTCCTACAATGAGCAGTTCTTC
. | TRBJ1-2 | . | TRBV30 | 13 | CAWSSGRIYGYTF | TGTGCCTGGAGTTCAGGGCGGATCTATGGCTACACCTTC
. | TRBJ2-5 | TRBD1 | TRBV5-1 | 15 | CASSLMTGSGETQYF | TGCGCCAGCAGCCTAATGACAGGGTCGGGCGAGACCCAGTACTTC
few | TRBJ2-7 | TRBD2 | TRBV2 | 13 | CASRLAGAYEQYF | TGTGCCAGCAGGCTAGCGGGAGCGTACGAGCAGTACTTC
. | TRBJ1-1 | . | TRBV5-1 | 15 | CASSLVSGADTEAFF | TGCGCCAGCAGCTTGGTTTCAGGGGCGGACACTGAAGCTTTCTTT
. | TRBJ2-5 | . | TRBV5-1 | 14 | CASSQGTNQETQYF | TGCGCCAGCAGCCAAGGGACGAACCAAGAGACCCAGTACTTC
. | TRBJ2-6 | . | TRBV6-5 | 15 | CASSYYRAGANVLTF | TGTGCCAGCAGTTACTACAGGGCTGGGGCCAACGTCCTGACTTTC
. | TRBJ2-7 | . | TRBV7-9 | 13 | CASSLRGGRSTYF | TGTGCCAGCAGCTTAAGGGGCGGACGGTCGACCTACTTC
. | TRBJ2-2 | TRBD1 | TRBV2 | 15 | CASSRTGSRTGELFF | TGTGCCAGCAGTAGGACAGGGAGTCGGACCGGGGAGCTGTTTTTT
. | TRBJ2-7 | TRBD2 | TRBV5-4 | 16 | CASSLAGTSGSREQYF | TGTGCCAGCAGCTTGGCAGGTACTAGCGGGAGTCGCGAGCAGTACTTC
. | TRBJ1-5 | . | TRBV7-2 | 13 | CASSLGPNQPQHF | TGTGCCAGCAGCTTAGGACCGAATCAGCCCCAGCATTTT
. | TRBJ2-3 | . | TRBV11-3 | 15 | CASSFGGGPTDTQYF | TGTGCCAGCAGCTTCGGTGGGGGACCCACAGATACGCAGTATTTT
. | TRBJ1-5 | . | TRBV2 | 16 | CASSSFTGYSNQPQHF | TGTGCCAGCAGTTCGTTTACGGGTTATAGCAATCAGCCCCAGCATTTT
. | TRBJ1-1 | . | TRBV9 | 15 | CASSVAAAMNTEAFF | TGTGCCAGCAGCGTAGCGGCAGCGATGAACACTGAAGCTTTCTTT
once | TRBJ1-4 | . | TRBV19 | 15 | CASSIRTASGEKLFF | TGTGCCAGTAGTATCAGGACAGCCTCGGGTGAAAAACTGTTTTTT
. | TRBJ1-1 | . | TRBV7-9 | 15 | CASSHSRGGDTEAFF | TGTGCCAGCAGCCATTCCCGGGGGGGAGACACTGAAGCTTTCTTT
. | TRBJ1-2 | . | TRBV6-4 | 13 | CASSPEFNYGYTF | TGTGCCAGCAGTCCCGAGTTTAACTATGGCTACACCTTC
. | TRBJ2-1 | . | TRBV18 | 11 | CASSTYNEQFF | TGTGCCAGCTCGACATACAATGAGCAGTTCTTC
. | TRBJ1-1 | TRBD1 | TRBV5-1 | 13 | CASSTQTGGEAFF | TGCGCCAGCAGCACCCAGACAGGGGGTGAAGCTTTCTTT
. | TRBJ2-3 | . | TRBV11-3 | 13 | CASKRDSTDTQYF | TGTGCCAGCAAGAGAGACAGCACAGATACGCAGTATTTT
. | TRBJ2-3 | TRBD2 | TRBV4-2 | 20 | CASSQPQIYSGGAGTDTQYF | TGTGCCAGCAGCCAACCTCAAATTTATAGCGGGGGGGCAGGCACAGATACGCAGTATTTT
few | TRBJ2-5 | . | TRBV7-6 | 15 | CASSLVGQGEETQYF | TGTGCCAGCAGCTTAGTGGGGCAGGGTGAGGAGACCCAGTACTTC